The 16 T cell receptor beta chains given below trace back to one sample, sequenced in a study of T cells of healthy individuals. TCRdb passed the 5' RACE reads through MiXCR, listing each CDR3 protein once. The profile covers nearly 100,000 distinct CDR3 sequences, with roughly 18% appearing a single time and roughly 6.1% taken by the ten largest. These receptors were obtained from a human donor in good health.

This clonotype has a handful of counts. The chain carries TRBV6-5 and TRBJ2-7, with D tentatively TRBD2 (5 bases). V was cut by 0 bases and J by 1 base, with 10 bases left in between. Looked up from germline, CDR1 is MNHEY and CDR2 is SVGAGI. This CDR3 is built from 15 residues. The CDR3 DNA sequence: TGTGCCAGCAGTTACTCGCGGGTCAGTTCCTACGAGCAGTACTTC. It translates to CASSYSRVSSYEQYF.

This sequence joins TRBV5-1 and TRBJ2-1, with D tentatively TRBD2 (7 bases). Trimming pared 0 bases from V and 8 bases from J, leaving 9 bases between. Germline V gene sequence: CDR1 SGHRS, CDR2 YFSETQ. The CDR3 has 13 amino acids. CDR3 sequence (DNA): TGCGCCAGCAGCTTGGGGGGGGGCTATGAGCAGTTCTTC. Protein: CASSLGGGYEQFF.

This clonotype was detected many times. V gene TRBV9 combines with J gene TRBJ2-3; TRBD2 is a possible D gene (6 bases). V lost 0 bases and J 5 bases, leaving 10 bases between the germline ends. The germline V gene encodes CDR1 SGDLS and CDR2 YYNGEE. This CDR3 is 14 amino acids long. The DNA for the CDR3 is TGTGCCAGCAGCGTAGATCCAGCGGGAGATACGCAGTATTTT. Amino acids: CASSVDPAGDTQYF.

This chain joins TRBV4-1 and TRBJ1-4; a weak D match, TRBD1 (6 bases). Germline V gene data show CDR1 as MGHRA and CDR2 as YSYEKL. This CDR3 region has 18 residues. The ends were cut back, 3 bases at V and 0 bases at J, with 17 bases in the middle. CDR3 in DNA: TGCGCCAGCAGCCACCCGATGACAGGTTACGCAACTAATGAAAAACTGTTTTTT. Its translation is CASSHPMTGYATNEKLFF.

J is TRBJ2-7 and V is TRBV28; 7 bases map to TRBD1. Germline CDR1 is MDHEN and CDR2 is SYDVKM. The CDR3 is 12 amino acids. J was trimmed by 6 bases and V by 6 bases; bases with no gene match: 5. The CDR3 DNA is TGTGCCAGCAGGCCGACAGGGTTCGAGCAGTACTTC. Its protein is CASRPTGFEQYF.

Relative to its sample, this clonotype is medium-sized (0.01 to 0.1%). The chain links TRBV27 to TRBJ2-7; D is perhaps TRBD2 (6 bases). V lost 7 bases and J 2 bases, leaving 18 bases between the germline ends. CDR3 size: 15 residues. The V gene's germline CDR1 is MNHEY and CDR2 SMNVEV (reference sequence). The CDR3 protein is CASKRSGGRPYEQYF. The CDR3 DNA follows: TGTGCCAGCAAGAGGAGTGGGGGGAGACCCTACGAGCAGTACTTC.

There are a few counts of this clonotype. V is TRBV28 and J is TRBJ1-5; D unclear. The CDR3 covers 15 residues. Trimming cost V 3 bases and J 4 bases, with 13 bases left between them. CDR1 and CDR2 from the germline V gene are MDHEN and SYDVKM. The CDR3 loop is CASSLGASNNQPQHF. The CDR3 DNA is TGTGCCAGCAGTTTGGGTGCATCAAATAATCAGCCCCAGCATTTT.

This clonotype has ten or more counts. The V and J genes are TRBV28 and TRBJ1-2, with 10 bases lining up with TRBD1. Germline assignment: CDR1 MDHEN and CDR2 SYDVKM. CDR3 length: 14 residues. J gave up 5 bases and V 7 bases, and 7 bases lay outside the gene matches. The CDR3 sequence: CASTLDRGHYGYTF. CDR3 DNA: TGTGCCAGCACCCTCGACAGGGGGCATTATGGCTACACCTTC.

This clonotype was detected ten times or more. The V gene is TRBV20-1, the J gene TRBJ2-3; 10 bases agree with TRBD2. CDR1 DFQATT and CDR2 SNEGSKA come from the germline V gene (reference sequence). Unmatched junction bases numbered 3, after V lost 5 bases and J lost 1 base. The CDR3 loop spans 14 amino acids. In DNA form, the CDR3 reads TGCAGTGCTGACAGCGGGAGGGGCACAGATACGCAGTATTTT. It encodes CSADSGRGTDTQYF.

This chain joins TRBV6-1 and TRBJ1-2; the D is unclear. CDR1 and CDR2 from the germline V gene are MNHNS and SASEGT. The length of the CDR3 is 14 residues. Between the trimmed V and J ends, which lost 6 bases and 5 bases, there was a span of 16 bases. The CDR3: CASRHRGGSYGYTF. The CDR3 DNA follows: TGTGCCAGCAGACACCGGGGAGGATCATATGGCTACACCTTC.

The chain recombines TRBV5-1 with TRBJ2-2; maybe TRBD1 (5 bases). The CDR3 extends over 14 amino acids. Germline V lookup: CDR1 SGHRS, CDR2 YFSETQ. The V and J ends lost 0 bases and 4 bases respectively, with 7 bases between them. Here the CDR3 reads CASSLEGSTGELFF. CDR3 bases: TGCGCCAGCAGCTTGGAGGGGTCCACCGGGGAGCTGTTTTTT.

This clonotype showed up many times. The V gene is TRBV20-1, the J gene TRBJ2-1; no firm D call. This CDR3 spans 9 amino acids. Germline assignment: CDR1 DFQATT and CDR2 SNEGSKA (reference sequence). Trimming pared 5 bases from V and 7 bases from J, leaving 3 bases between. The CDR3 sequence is CSAGNEQFF. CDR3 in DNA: TGCAGTGCTGGGAATGAGCAGTTCTTC.

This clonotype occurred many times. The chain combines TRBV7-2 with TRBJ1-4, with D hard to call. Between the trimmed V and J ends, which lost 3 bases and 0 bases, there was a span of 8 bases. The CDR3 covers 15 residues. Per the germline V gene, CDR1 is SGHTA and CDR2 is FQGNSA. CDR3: CASSLAVATNEKLFF. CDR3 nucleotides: TGTGCCAGCAGCTTGGCAGTCGCAACTAATGAAAAACTGTTTTTT.

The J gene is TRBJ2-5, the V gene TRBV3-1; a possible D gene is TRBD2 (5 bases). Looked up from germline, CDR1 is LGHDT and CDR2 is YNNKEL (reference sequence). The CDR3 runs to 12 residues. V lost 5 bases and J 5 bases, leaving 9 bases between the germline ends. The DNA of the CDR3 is TGTGCCAGCAGCGACCCGGGGGAGACCCAGTACTTC. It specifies CASSDPGETQYF.

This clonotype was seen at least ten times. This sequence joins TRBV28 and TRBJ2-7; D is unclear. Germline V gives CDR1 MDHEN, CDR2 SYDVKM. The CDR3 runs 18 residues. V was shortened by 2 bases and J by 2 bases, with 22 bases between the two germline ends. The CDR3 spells CASSLDPQWARVTYEQYF. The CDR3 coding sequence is TGTGCCAGCAGTTTAGACCCCCAGTGGGCAAGGGTTACCTACGAGCAGTACTTC.

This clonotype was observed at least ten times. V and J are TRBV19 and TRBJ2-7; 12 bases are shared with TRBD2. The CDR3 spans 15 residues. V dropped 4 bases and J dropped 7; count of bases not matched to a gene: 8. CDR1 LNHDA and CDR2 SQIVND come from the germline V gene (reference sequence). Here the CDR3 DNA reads TGTGCCAGTAGTACGACTAGCGGGAGAAGTGGTGAGCAGTACTTC. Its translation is CASSTTSGRSGEQYF.